This T cell receptor beta chain was sequenced during a study of blood T cell repertoires in COVID-19. Study at large: The origin of the acute and convalescent COVID-19 samples was the United States, Italy and Spain.

Germline assignment: CDR1 MDHEN and CDR2 SYDVKM. Trimming took 2 bases from V and 7 from J, leaving 12 bases between them. This CDR3 has 15 residues. The authors' processing: From reference gene primer amplification, estimates of nucleated cell counts were derived. Data came from immunoSEQ multiplex PCR; TCRdb stores just in-frame clones and leaves some out. D and trimming were read from the DNA, whereas the V and J calls and clone size are those reported in that table. This sample has about 120,000 clones, with 88% found just once. J is TRBJ1-6 and V is TRBV28; tentatively, D is TRBD1 (6 bases). Source material: peripheral blood. This receptor was identified in a man aged 50 or older with acute or convalescent COVID-19. Here the CDR3 reads CASSLQQGFNSPLHF. CDR3 in DNA: TGTGCCAGCAGTTTACAACAGGGATTCAATTCACCCCTCCACTTT.